The entry that follows covers one T cell receptor beta chain sequence. Its cognate antigen has yet to be identified. This CDR3 is missing its conserved last phenylalanine or tryptophan, likely due to a read error. The data derive from a study of blood T cells in healthy people across ages (dated by TCRdb to 2015 to 2017). Background on the whole study: In model experiments, template switching captured roughly one uniquely barcoded TCR beta cDNA molecule for every two T cells. The study measured age-related changes in TCR beta repertoire diversity using deep sequencing normalized with unique cDNA molecular identifiers. Two additional independent replicas of 1 million unique cDNA reads from the same blood draw were analyzed for two donors (one aged 18 to 29 and one aged 80 or older). The donors were split into four age groups: young (average 16 years), middle-aged (roughly 42), aged (about 56) and long-lived (roughly 86). To avoid experimental bias, donors of different ages were randomly spread across the sequencing lanes. General study outcomes and caveats: Compared with the aged group, the long-lived group had more naive CD4+ T cells, fewer expanded clones and increased TCR diversity, a pattern suggesting age selection. As age increased, observed TCR beta diversity per million T cells dropped in a roughly linear way, and a significant reduction was already evident by age about 40. Bulk unsorted PBMC profiling prevented conclusive comparison of naive and antigen-experienced compartments. A strong correlation was found between observed TCR beta diversity and the percentage of naive T cells measured by flow cytometry. Total diversity estimates from one million sequenced T cells were considered lower bounds and underestimates. Because donor CMV infection status was unknown, age-related changes in expanded clonotypes were potentially confounded.

In the germline V gene, CDR1 corresponds to LGHNA and CDR2 to YNFKEQ. The CDR3 has 15 residues if both end residues are counted. Solely the CDR3 DNA is kept, with 45 bases framed from the first base. For this chain, trimming is 0 bases at the V end and 10 bases at the J end, and the number of junction bases without a gene match is 9. Donors were 40 or so systemically healthy Caucasian individuals from Russia aged roughly 6 to 100 years. Each donor gave 9.5 to 10 milliliters of peripheral blood, drawn into EDTA-treated Vacutainer tubes. Ficoll-Paque density-gradient centrifugation was used to isolate PBMCs, with at least 6.5 million per sample. Total RNA was extracted from PBMCs with Trizol reagent, with at least 6 micrograms obtained per sample. The percentages of naive CD45RAhigh/CD27high T cells were determined by flow cytometry on a PBMC aliquot from every donor. Receptors were amplified or captured by 5' RACE. The listed sequencing device is Illumina HiSeq 2500. A second roughly 6 to 11 cycle PCR used a sample-barcoded 5' primer and a J-beta primer mix. Each TCR beta cDNA molecule received a unique molecular identifier from a template-switch 5' adaptor carrying 12 random nucleotides. Each sample yielded at least 3 million CDR3-containing paired-end reads. First-strand cDNA was synthesized from all RNA with the Mint cDNA synthesis kit, primed by a TRBC-specific oligonucleotide. After uracil-DNA glycosylase treatment, a first 18-cycle PCR used universal primers M1SS and BC2_uni_R on all cDNA. Under the source paper's analysis protocol: For normalization, 1 million high-quality reads were randomly selected from each sample, with every read carrying a distinct molecular identifier. Reads sharing molecular identifiers were discarded rather than binned into consensus sequences. CDR3 identification, clonotype clustering and error correction used MiTCR with a Q25 quality threshold and the strictest error-elimination algorithm. A nonparametric unseen species model with Euler transformation was used to estimate a lower bound on total TCR beta diversity. Through fastp at Q25 and MiXCR, TCRdb rebuilt clones from the public reads, retaining in-frame beta chains. Identical CDR3 proteins give one entry, which carries the most common genes and DNA. TCRdb assigned the V and J calls; the authors' analysis was not used. Present in this sample are about 730,000 distinct CDR3 sequences, 43% of which were seen just once. The ten largest clones capture 20% to 25% of the sample.

The source is a woman aged 55-69 years in good health. The chain is made from TRBV4-2 and TRBJ2-5, and 9 bases in between align with TRBD2. The sequenced material came from blood. The base sequence is TGTGCCAGCAGCCAAGAGATCAGCGGGGGGCTGGACCAGTACTCC. It translates as CASSQEISGGLDQYS.